This TCR beta chain was sequenced for a study of identical twins. Study-level points and caveats: Alpha sequences out of frame and shared by twins had excess low generation probability. The degree of excess twin sharing was weaker in beta out-of-frame sequences.

A note on this clonotype: Its cognate antigen is unknown.

The CDR3 sequence is 13 residues long. Germline V gene lookup returns CDR1 LGHDT and CDR2 YNNKEL (reference sequence). V was pared by 6 bases and J by 8 bases, with 15 bases between. MiXCR, run by TCRdb on the 5' RACE reads, gives a single entry per CDR3 protein. The sample includes around 680,000 distinct CDR3 sequences, 8.6% of them seen just once. In addition, the sample was reused for a study of yellow fever vaccine responses in identical twins.

Input material: PBMCs. This TCR was sampled from a woman aged 18-29 years in good health. This sequence joins TRBV3-1 and TRBJ2-3, with D maybe TRBD2 (6 bases). The CDR3 loop reads CASRGPVGGTQYF. The CDR3 region has the DNA TGTGCCAGCAGAGGACCCGTCGGGGGTACGCAGTATTTT.